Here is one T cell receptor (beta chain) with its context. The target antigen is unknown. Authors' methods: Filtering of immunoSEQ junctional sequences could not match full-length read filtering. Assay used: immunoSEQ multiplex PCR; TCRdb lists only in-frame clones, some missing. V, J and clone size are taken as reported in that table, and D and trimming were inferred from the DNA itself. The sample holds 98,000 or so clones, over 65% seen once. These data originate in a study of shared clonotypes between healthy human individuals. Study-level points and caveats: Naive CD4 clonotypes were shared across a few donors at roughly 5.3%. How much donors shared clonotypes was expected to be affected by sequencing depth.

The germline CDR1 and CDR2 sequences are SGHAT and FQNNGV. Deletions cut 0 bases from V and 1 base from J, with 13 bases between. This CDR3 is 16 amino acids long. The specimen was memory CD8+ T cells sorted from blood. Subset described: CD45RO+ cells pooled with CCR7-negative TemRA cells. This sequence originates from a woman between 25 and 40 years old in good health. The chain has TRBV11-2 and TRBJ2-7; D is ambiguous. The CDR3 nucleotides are TGTGCCAGCAGCTTAGATCGTCTAGTGGGATCCTACGAGCAGTACTTC. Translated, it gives CASSLDRLVGSYEQYF.